This TCR beta chain was sequenced in a study of cytomegalovirus exposure and HLA in healthy donors. PCR employed 60 Vbeta and 13 Jbeta primers. Profiling relied on immunoSEQ multiplex PCR, and the TCRdb table lists in-frame clones only, not all of them. The data include about 170,000 clones; the top ten clones carry approximately 0.72%. V gave up 3 bases and J gave up 7 bases, with 13 bases separating them. CDR1 WSHSY and CDR2 SAAADI come from the germline V gene. This CDR3 is 13 amino acids long. The rearrangement uses TRBV10-2 and TRBJ2-7; D uncertain. This receptor was taken from a woman between 18 and 29 years old in good health and CMV-seropositive. What was sequenced was PBMCs. The CDR3 DNA reads as TGCGCCAGCAGTGAAGCCCCGAGAGAGGAGCAGTACTTC. Protein sequence: CASSEAPREEQYF.